Included here is one TCR beta chain sequence, with context. Its antigen is still unknown. This sample stems from a study of shared clonotypes between healthy human individuals. At the level of the study: A few men and a couple of women, aged 18 to 49, were donors. For every donor, three CD4 naive, three CD4 memory, two CD8 naive and one CD8 memory plates were used. Study-level results: When naive CD4 clonotypes were compared across a few donors, about 5% were shared.

The germline V and J ends were trimmed by 0 bases and 1 base, with 21 bases remaining between them. Germline V gives CDR1 MDHEN, CDR2 SYDVKM. The CDR3 consists of 20 residues. Original processing methods: As immunoSEQ supplied junction-only sequences (without quality scores), filtering differed. Clones were read by immunoSEQ multiplex PCR, and TCRdb kept only the in-frame ones, dropping some. The V and J calls and clone size were taken over from that table, and D and trimming were inferred from the DNA. The sample consists of hundreds of thousands of clones, 95% to 97% of them appearing once. Terminally differentiated effector memory CD45RA+ cells were excluded from the naive CD8 cells, which were CD45RO-negative and positively selected for CCR7.

The source is a woman aged 30 to 39 in good health. Sample: naive CD8+ T cells sorted from blood. The chain carries TRBV28 and TRBJ2-2; D is ambiguous. The CDR3 bases are TGTGCCAGCAGTTTATGGGCGAACCCGACCATCCATTTGAACACCGGGGAGCTGTTTTTT. Its translation: CASSLWANPTIHLNTGELFF.